This T cell receptor (beta chain) derives from a study of monozygotic twins with inflammatory bowel disease. Overall study findings and caveats: IBD patients showed reduced TCRbeta diversity (inverse Simpson) versus healthy co-twins. The data offered no way to tell different T cell subtypes apart.

The CDR3 contains 13 residues. The germline V gene has CDR1 MDHEN and CDR2 SYDVKM. UMIs containing a 6-nucleotide sample barcode were added via template switching. From its re-call of the 5' RACE reads, TCRdb lists each CDR3 protein once, without DNA. This sample contains approximately 210,000 distinct CDR3 sequences. Each donor supplied about 2.5 ml of blood. Worth noting for this clonotype: Its antigen is undetermined.

The sample consisted of blood. The clonotype originates from a human donor with ulcerative colitis or Crohn's disease, or a healthy co-twin of an affected twin (not recorded which). The J gene is TRBJ2-1, the V gene TRBV28; the D call from TCRdb, TRBD1, cannot be confirmed without DNA. CDR3 loop: CATGQLTYNEQFF.